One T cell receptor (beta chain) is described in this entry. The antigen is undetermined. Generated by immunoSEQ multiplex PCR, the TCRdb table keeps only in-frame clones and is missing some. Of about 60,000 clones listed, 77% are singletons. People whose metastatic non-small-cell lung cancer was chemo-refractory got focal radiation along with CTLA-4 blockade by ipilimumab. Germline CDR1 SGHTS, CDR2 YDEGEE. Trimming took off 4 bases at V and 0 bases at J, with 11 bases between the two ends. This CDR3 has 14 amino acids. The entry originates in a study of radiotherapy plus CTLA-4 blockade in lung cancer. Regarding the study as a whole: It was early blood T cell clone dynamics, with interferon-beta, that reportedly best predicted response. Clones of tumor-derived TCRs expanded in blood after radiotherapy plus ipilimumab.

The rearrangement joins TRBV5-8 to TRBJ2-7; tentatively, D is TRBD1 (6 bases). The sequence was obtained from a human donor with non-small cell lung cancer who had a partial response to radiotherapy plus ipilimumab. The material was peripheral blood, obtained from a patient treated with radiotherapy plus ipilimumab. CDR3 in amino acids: CASSGQRSSYEQYF. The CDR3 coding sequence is TGTGCCAGCAGCGGACAGCGGAGCTCCTACGAGCAGTACTTC.